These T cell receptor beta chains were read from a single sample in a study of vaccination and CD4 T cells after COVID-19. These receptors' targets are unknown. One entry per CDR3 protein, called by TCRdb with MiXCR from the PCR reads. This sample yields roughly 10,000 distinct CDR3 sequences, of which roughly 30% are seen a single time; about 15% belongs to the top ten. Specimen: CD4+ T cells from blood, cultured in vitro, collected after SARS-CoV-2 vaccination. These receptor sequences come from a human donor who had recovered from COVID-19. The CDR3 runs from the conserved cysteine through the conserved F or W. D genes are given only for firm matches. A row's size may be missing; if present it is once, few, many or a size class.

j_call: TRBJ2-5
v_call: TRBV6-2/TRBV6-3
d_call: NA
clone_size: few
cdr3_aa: CASSYSQVKETQYF
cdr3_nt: TGTGCCAGCAGTTACTCACAGGTTAAAGAGACCCAGTACTTC

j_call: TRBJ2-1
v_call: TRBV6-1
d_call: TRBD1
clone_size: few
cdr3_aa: CASKKPGTGDNEQFF
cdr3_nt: TGTGCCAGCAAAAAGCCCGGGACAGGGGACAATGAGCAGTTCTTC

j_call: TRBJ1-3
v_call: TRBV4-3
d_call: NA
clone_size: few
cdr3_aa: CASSQDPGLFGNTIYF
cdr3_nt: TGCGCCAGCAGCCAAGATCCAGGGTTATTTGGAAACACCATATATTTT

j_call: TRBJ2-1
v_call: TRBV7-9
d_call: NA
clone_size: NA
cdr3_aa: CASSLVGGMIVEQFF
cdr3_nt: TGTGCCAGCAGCTTAGTGGGCGGGATGATTGTTGAGCAGTTCTTC

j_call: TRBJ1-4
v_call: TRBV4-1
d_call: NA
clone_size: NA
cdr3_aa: CASSAQGFEKLFF
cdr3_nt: TGCGCCAGCAGCGCCCAGGGGTTTGAAAAACTGTTTTTT

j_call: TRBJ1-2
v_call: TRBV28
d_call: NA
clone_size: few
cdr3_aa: CASRTNRAYYYGYTF
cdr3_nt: TGTGCCAGCAGGACTAACAGGGCGTACTATTATGGCTACACCTTC

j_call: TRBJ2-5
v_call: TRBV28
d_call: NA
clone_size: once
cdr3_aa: CASSLAGRETQYF
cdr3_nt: TGTGCCAGCAGTTTAGCAGGGAGGGAGACCCAGTACTTC

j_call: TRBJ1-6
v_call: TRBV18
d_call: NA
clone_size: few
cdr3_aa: CASSPTNHRERNSPLHF
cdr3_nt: TGTGCCAGCTCACCGACCAACCACAGGGAGAGGAATTCACCCCTCCACTTT

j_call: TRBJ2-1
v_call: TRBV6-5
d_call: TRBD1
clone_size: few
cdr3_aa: CASSYLTGTGRRSYNEQFF
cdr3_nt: TGTGCCAGCAGCTACCTCACCGGGACAGGCAGACGTTCCTACAATGAGCAGTTCTTC

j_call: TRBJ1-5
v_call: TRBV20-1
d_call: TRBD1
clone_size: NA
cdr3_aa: CSALGQQYQPQHF
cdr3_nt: TGCAGTGCCTTGGGACAGCAGTATCAGCCCCAGCATTTT

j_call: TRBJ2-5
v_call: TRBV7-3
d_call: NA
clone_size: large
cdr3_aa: CASSTYLEETQYF
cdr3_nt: TGTGCCAGCAGCACCTACCTTGAAGAGACCCAGTACTTC

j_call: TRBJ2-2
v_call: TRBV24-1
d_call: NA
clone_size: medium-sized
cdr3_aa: CATSASERGPALNTGELFF
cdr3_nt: TGTGCCACCAGTGCCTCGGAAAGGGGCCCGGCATTGAACACCGGGGAGCTGTTTTTT

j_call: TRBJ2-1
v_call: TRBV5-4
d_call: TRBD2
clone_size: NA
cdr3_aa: CASHLFAGRKDEQFF
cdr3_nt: TGTGCCAGCCACCTTTTTGCCGGGAGGAAGGATGAGCAGTTCTTC

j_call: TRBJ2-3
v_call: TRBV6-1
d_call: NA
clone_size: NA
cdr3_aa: CASKTGSETDTQYF
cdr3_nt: TGTGCCAGCAAAACAGGGAGTGAGACAGATACGCAGTATTTT

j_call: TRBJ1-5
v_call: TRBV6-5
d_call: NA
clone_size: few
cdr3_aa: CASSYSGDGGQPQHF
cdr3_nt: TGTGCCAGCAGTTACTCGGGGGATGGAGGTCAGCCCCAGCATTTT

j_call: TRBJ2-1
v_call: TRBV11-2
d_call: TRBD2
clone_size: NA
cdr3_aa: CASSLGLAGENEQFF
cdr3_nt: TGTGCCAGCAGCTTGGGGCTAGCGGGAGAGAATGAGCAGTTCTTC

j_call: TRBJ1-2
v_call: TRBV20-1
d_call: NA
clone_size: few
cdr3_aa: CSARVDYGYTF
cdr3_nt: TGCAGTGCTAGGGTTGACTATGGCTACACCTTC